The present T cell receptor beta chain was sequenced within a study of CXCR3-negative and CXCR3-positive naive CD8 T cells. The CDR3 has 16 residues. The germline CDR1 and CDR2 sequences are DFQATT and SNEGSKA (reference sequence). To note about this clonotype: What it binds is unknown.

CD45RO-CCR7+CD27+CD95- cells counted as naive CD8+ T cells. The study, taken as a whole, reports: Naive cells that were CXCR3-positive had more hydrophobic TRB CDR3s (compared with CXCR3-negative naive cells). Expression of CXCR3 was partially reduced after cryopreservation, and fresh PBMCs were used in most assays.

Researchers prepared the TRB cDNA libraries using 5' RACE with UMI labels. TCRdb reprocessed the 5' RACE reads, keeping one entry per CDR3 protein, no DNA. The sample table includes nearly 110,000 distinct CDR3 sequences. The V gene is TRBV20-1, the J gene TRBJ2-5; TCRdb proposes TRBD1, but this gene call is untestable without DNA. Input material: naive CXCR3+ CD8+ T cells from blood. This sample's subset: CD45RO-CCR7+CD27+CD95- naive CD8+ T cells expressing CXCR3 (TNR3+). This clonotype was obtained from a human donor in good health. Some clones in this sample may be carry-over from other donors' samples. CDR3 region: CSAVRDRGLAQETQYF.